Listed below are T cell receptor beta chains from one sample, sequenced in a study of T cells in Graves' hyperthyroidism and ophthalmopathy. TCRdb called the multiplex PCR reads again in MiXCR, with one record for every CDR3 protein. The table records fewer than 400,000 distinct CDR3 sequences, 11% to 15% of them present only once. Sequenced sample: blood. The origin of the receptors is a man in his fifties with Graves' ophthalmopathy. The CDR3 runs from the conserved cysteine through the conserved F or W. Each record gives: J gene, clone size, D gene, V gene, CDR3 protein, CDR3 DNA. The D gene is left open where the match is weak. Clone size is shown for a subset of rows, as once, few, many or a class of expanded clone.

j_call: TRBJ1-1
clone_size: -
d_call: -
v_call: TRBV10-3
cdr3_aa: CAISDGLNTEAFF
cdr3_nt: TGTGCCATCAGTGACGGACTGAACACTGAAGCTTTCTTT

j_call: TRBJ2-5
clone_size: many
d_call: TRBD1
v_call: TRBV12-5
cdr3_aa: CASGRTGNQETQYF
cdr3_nt: TGTGCTAGTGGTCGGACAGGCAACCAAGAGACCCAGTACTTC

j_call: TRBJ2-1
clone_size: many
d_call: TRBD1
v_call: TRBV11-2
cdr3_aa: CASSLEGTGTYNEQFF
cdr3_nt: TGTGCCAGCAGCTTAGAAGGGACAGGGACTTACAATGAGCAGTTCTTC

j_call: TRBJ1-4
clone_size: few
d_call: -
v_call: TRBV5-6
cdr3_aa: CASRYQLGTEDEKLFF
cdr3_nt: TGTGCCAGCAGGTATCAACTCGGGACTGAGGATGAAAAACTGTTTTTT

j_call: TRBJ2-5
clone_size: -
d_call: -
v_call: TRBV7-2
cdr3_aa: CASSLPLGARQETQYF
cdr3_nt: TGTGCCAGCAGCTTACCCCTAGGGGCCCGCCAAGAGACCCAGTACTTC

j_call: TRBJ2-7
clone_size: many
d_call: -
v_call: TRBV30
cdr3_aa: CAWSGQENSYEQYF
cdr3_nt: TGTGCCTGGAGTGGGCAGGAAAACTCCTACGAGCAGTACTTC

j_call: TRBJ1-1
clone_size: -
d_call: -
v_call: TRBV7-8
cdr3_aa: CASSLAGFGGTEAFF
cdr3_nt: TGTGCCAGCAGCTTAGCGGGGTTTGGGGGCACTGAAGCTTTCTTT

j_call: TRBJ2-1
clone_size: many
d_call: TRBD2
v_call: TRBV6-1
cdr3_aa: CASSPGLAGGPLYNEQFF
cdr3_nt: TGTGCCAGCAGTCCGGGACTAGCGGGAGGCCCCCTCTACAATGAGCAGTTCTTC

j_call: TRBJ2-5
clone_size: -
d_call: -
v_call: TRBV19
cdr3_aa: CASSMYRQETQYF
cdr3_nt: TGTGCCAGTAGTATGTACAGACAAGAGACCCAGTACTTC

j_call: TRBJ2-4
clone_size: -
d_call: TRBD2
v_call: TRBV25-1
cdr3_aa: CASRGLADSQYF
cdr3_nt: TGTGCCAGCAGAGGGCTAGCGGATTCTCAGTACTTC

j_call: TRBJ2-3
clone_size: -
d_call: -
v_call: TRBV28
cdr3_aa: CASSFATRSTDTQYF
cdr3_nt: TGTGCCAGCAGTTTTGCAACCAGGAGCACAGATACGCAGTATTTT

j_call: TRBJ1-1
clone_size: many
d_call: TRBD1
v_call: TRBV20-1
cdr3_aa: CSASPTSGTGNTEAFF
cdr3_nt: TGCAGTGCTAGTCCTACTTCCGGGACAGGGAACACTGAAGCTTTCTTT

j_call: TRBJ2-5
clone_size: many
d_call: -
v_call: TRBV3-1
cdr3_aa: CASSPGTGTWETQYF
cdr3_nt: TGTGCCAGCAGCCCAGGAACAGGGACGTGGGAGACCCAGTACTTC

j_call: TRBJ2-7
clone_size: -
d_call: -
v_call: TRBV7-9
cdr3_aa: CASDITGSYEQYF
cdr3_nt: TGTGCCAGCGACATAACAGGGAGCTACGAGCAGTACTTC

j_call: TRBJ2-7
clone_size: -
d_call: -
v_call: TRBV7-2
cdr3_aa: CASRLAASYEQCF
cdr3_nt: TGTGCCAGCAGATTAGCGGCATCCTACGAGCAGTGCTTC

j_call: TRBJ2-7
clone_size: many
d_call: -
v_call: TRBV28
cdr3_aa: CASSLITRDGYEQYF
cdr3_nt: TGTGCCAGCAGTTTGATTACGCGGGACGGCTACGAGCAGTACTTC

j_call: TRBJ2-2
clone_size: -
d_call: -
v_call: TRBV2
cdr3_aa: CASSVRGLFF
cdr3_nt: TGTGCCAGCAGTGTCCGGGGGCTGTTTTTT

j_call: TRBJ2-1
clone_size: many
d_call: TRBD1
v_call: TRBV2
cdr3_aa: CASSEAGVDRVALFF
cdr3_nt: TGTGCCAGCAGTGAAGCAGGGGTCGACAGGGTGGCTCTGTTCTTC

j_call: TRBJ2-2
clone_size: -
d_call: TRBD2
v_call: TRBV6-5
cdr3_aa: CASSWGLAGGGAGELFF
cdr3_nt: TGTGCCAGCAGTTGGGGACTAGCGGGAGGGGGGGCCGGGGAGCTGTTTTTT

j_call: TRBJ1-1
clone_size: many
d_call: -
v_call: TRBV30
cdr3_aa: CAWSSLGVVEAFF
cdr3_nt: TGTGCCTGGAGTTCATTAGGGGTGGTTGAAGCTTTCTTT

j_call: TRBJ2-5
clone_size: few
d_call: -
v_call: TRBV10-3
cdr3_aa: CAIKGASETQYF
cdr3_nt: TGTGCCATCAAGGGCGCTTCGGAGACCCAGTACTTC

j_call: TRBJ1-1
clone_size: many
d_call: TRBD1
v_call: TRBV30
cdr3_aa: CAWSVRGVTGTEAFF
cdr3_nt: TGTGCCTGGAGTGTCCGGGGGGTGACAGGGACTGAAGCTTTCTTT

j_call: TRBJ2-1
clone_size: few
d_call: -
v_call: TRBV6-5
cdr3_aa: CASSYNPWINEQFF
cdr3_nt: TGTGCCAGCAGTTACAATCCCTGGATCAATGAGCAGTTCTTC

j_call: TRBJ2-3
clone_size: -
d_call: TRBD2
v_call: TRBV5-1
cdr3_aa: CASSLTSGVGDTQYF
cdr3_nt: TGCGCCAGCAGCTTGACTAGCGGTGTGGGAGATACGCAGTATTTT

j_call: TRBJ1-6
clone_size: many
d_call: TRBD1
v_call: TRBV5-1
cdr3_aa: CASSTTGMGSPLHF
cdr3_nt: TGCGCCAGCAGCACGACAGGGATGGGGTCACCCCTCCACTTT

j_call: TRBJ2-1
clone_size: -
d_call: -
v_call: TRBV18
cdr3_aa: CASSPPLVQGSEQFF
cdr3_nt: TGTGCCAGCTCACCACCGCTCGTGCAGGGGTCGGAGCAGTTCTTC

j_call: TRBJ1-5
clone_size: few
d_call: -
v_call: TRBV10-3
cdr3_aa: CAISESMGLGGNQPQHF
cdr3_nt: TGTGCCATCAGTGAGTCGATGGGGTTGGGGGGCAATCAGCCCCAGCATTTT

j_call: TRBJ1-1
clone_size: -
d_call: -
v_call: TRBV11-3
cdr3_aa: CAGSSGGGEAFF
cdr3_nt: TGTGCCGGAAGTTCCGGAGGGGGGGAAGCTTTCTTT

j_call: TRBJ2-2
clone_size: -
d_call: -
v_call: TRBV7-9
cdr3_aa: CASSLWGSDTGELFF
cdr3_nt: TGTGCCAGCAGCTTATGGGGGAGCGACACCGGGGAGCTGTTTTTT

j_call: TRBJ2-1
clone_size: -
d_call: -
v_call: TRBV6-2/TRBV6-3
cdr3_aa: CASSAREGQGYNEQFF
cdr3_nt: TGTGCCAGCAGTGCCCGGGAGGGACAGGGTTACAATGAGCAGTTCTTC

j_call: TRBJ1-2
clone_size: many
d_call: -
v_call: TRBV20-1
cdr3_aa: CSARDVRRPSYGYTF
cdr3_nt: TGCAGTGCTAGAGATGTAAGGAGGCCCTCCTATGGCTACACCTTC

j_call: TRBJ2-2
clone_size: few
d_call: -
v_call: TRBV18
cdr3_aa: CASSPPDLGRELFF
cdr3_nt: TGTGCCAGCTCACCACCGGACCTGGGAAGGGAGCTGTTTTTT

j_call: TRBJ1-2
clone_size: -
d_call: TRBD1
v_call: TRBV20-1
cdr3_aa: CSASTGPYGYTF
cdr3_nt: TGCAGTGCCTCGACAGGGCCCTATGGCTACACCTTC

j_call: TRBJ2-5
clone_size: few
d_call: TRBD1
v_call: TRBV19
cdr3_aa: CASENSQGSSKETQYF
cdr3_nt: TGTGCCAGCGAAAATTCACAGGGGAGTAGTAAAGAGACCCAGTACTTC

j_call: TRBJ2-7
clone_size: many
d_call: -
v_call: TRBV10-3
cdr3_aa: CAIRSTGQNYEQYF
cdr3_nt: TGTGCCATCAGATCGACAGGCCAAAACTACGAGCAGTACTTC

j_call: TRBJ2-3
clone_size: many
d_call: TRBD2
v_call: TRBV5-6
cdr3_aa: CASSLAGRTDTQYF
cdr3_nt: TGTGCCAGCTCCCTAGCGGGACGCACAGATACGCAGTATTTT

j_call: TRBJ2-5
clone_size: -
d_call: -
v_call: TRBV7-6
cdr3_aa: CASSWGLGSQETQYF
cdr3_nt: TGTGCCAGCAGCTGGGGGCTGGGCTCCCAAGAGACCCAGTACTTC

j_call: TRBJ2-7
clone_size: -
d_call: TRBD1
v_call: TRBV6-1
cdr3_aa: CASSWTGGYEQYF
cdr3_nt: TGTGCCAGCAGTTGGACAGGGGGATACGAGCAGTACTTC

j_call: TRBJ1-2
clone_size: many
d_call: TRBD1
v_call: TRBV6-1
cdr3_aa: CASSEVGDRSNYGYTF
cdr3_nt: TGTGCCAGCAGTGAAGTGGGGGACAGGAGTAACTATGGCTACACCTTC

j_call: TRBJ1-1
clone_size: many
d_call: -
v_call: TRBV18
cdr3_aa: CASSPRDLAFF
cdr3_nt: TGTGCCAGCTCACCCCGGGACTTGGCTTTCTTT